The 21 T cell receptor beta chains presented below share a single source sample, sequenced in a study of OX40 agonist ivuxolimab in advanced cancers. Library creation used the immunoSEQ multiplex PCR assay. TCRdb obtained this table from immuneACCESS and retained in-frame rearrangements with V and J assigned. These tables miss some clones; where compared with another copy, unresolved V genes account for less than half of the shortfall, and the remainder is unexplained. The sample table contains about 77,000 clones; only one count was recorded for about 93% of them. The ten biggest clones cover around 0.32% of the sample. The source was CD4+ or CD8+ T cells sorted from blood, collected in a trial of the OX40 agonist ivuxolimab. Receptor source: an adult with an advanced solid tumor such as melanoma, head and neck, liver or kidney cancer.

The rearrangement links TRBV27 to TRBJ2-1; a weak D match, TRBD2 (5 bases). V was cut by 5 bases and J by 14 bases, with 16 bases left in between. The germline V gene has CDR1 MNHEY and CDR2 SMNVEV (reference sequence). The CDR3 has 12 residues. CDR3 DNA sequence: TGTGCCAGCAGTGCCCATGAGGGCGCGAAGTTCTTC. Translation gives CASSAHEGAKFF.

The chain links TRBV18 to TRBJ1-2; D is unclear. V lost 4 bases to trimming and J lost 2 bases, with 14 bases between them. Germline V CDR1 and CDR2: KGHSH, LQKENI. The CDR3 has 15 amino acids. The CDR3 nucleotides read TGTGCCAGCTCACGGGGTGGACGTGAAAACTATGGCTACACCTTC. As protein: CASSRGGRENYGYTF. The full variable domain, its missing parts supplied by reference TRBV18 and TRBJ1-2, is NAGVMQNPRHLVRRRGQEARLRCSPMKGHSHVYWYRQLPEEGLKFMVYLQKENIIDESGMPKERFSAEFPKEGPSILRIQQVVRGDSAAYFCASSRGGRENYGYTFGSGTRLTVV.

The J gene is TRBJ2-1, the V gene TRBV5-1, with 15 bases matching TRBD2. V shed 4 bases, J shed 4 bases, and the junction held 3 bases outside the gene matches. The germline V gene has CDR1 SGHRS and CDR2 YFSETQ. This CDR3 contains 16 residues. DNA for the CDR3: TGCGCCAGCAGCCCCGGACTAGCGGGAGGGTACAATGAGCAGTTCTTC. Protein: CASSPGLAGGYNEQFF.

The CDR3 loop reads CASSQGQGKRKDTEAFF. CDR3 bases: TGTGCCAGCAGCCAGGGGCAGGGGAAGAGGAAGGACACTGAAGCTTTCTTT. The V and J genes are TRBV9 and TRBJ1-1, with D possibly being TRBD1 (6 bases). CDR1 SGDLS and CDR2 YYNGEE come from the germline V gene. This CDR3 contains 17 residues. V lost 4 bases, J lost 3 bases, and 22 bases lay in between.

This chain uses TRBV11-1 with TRBJ2-5; D remains unclear. The length of the CDR3 is 12 residues. Looked up from germline, CDR1 is SGHAT and CDR2 is FQDESV (reference sequence). The V end was cut by 5 bases, the J end by 4 bases, with 8 bases between. In DNA form, the CDR3 reads TGTGCCAGCAGCCGCAGATCAGAGACCCAGTACTTC. Translation: CASSRRSETQYF. Full variable domain (remainder filled in from reference TRBV11-1 and TRBJ2-5): EAEVAQSPRYKITEKSQAVAFWCDPISGHATLYWYRQILGQGPELLVQFQDESVVDDSQLPKDRFSAERLKGVDSTLKIQPAELGDSAMYLCASSRRSETQYFGPGTRLLVL.

V gene TRBV27 combines with J gene TRBJ1-5; weak D call: TRBD1 (6 bases). CDR3 length: 16 amino acids. Trimming cost V 0 bases and J 2 bases, with 11 bases left between them. The germline V gene has CDR1 MNHEY and CDR2 SMNVEV (reference sequence). The chain's CDR3 is CASSLSAGVGNQPQHF. In DNA, the CDR3 is TGTGCCAGCAGTTTATCCGCAGGGGTGGGCAATCAGCCCCAGCATTTT.

The chain links TRBV5-4 to TRBJ1-2; D is perhaps TRBD1 (5 bases). Germline V CDR1 and CDR2: SGHNT, YYREEE (reference sequence). The CDR3 is 16 amino acids. The germline V and J ends were trimmed by 2 bases and 4 bases, with 18 bases remaining between them. CDR3: CASSFPVPGYLYGYTF. CDR3 DNA: TGTGCCAGCAGCTTCCCGGTCCCAGGGTACCTCTATGGCTACACCTTC.

The V and J genes are TRBV6-5 and TRBJ1-1; D not resolved. The CDR3 runs to 14 residues. Trimming pared 0 bases from V and 3 bases from J, leaving 8 bases between. The germline V gene encodes CDR1 MNHEY and CDR2 SVGAGI. The CDR3 loop is CASSYSRSDTEAFF. The CDR3 DNA sequence: TGTGCCAGCAGTTACTCGAGGTCGGACACTGAAGCTTTCTTT.

The chain couples TRBV5-1 to TRBJ2-7, with TRBD1 identical over 9 bases. Germline CDR1 is SGHRS and CDR2 is YFSETQ. The CDR3 is 15 amino acids. V shed 0 bases, J shed 3 bases, and the junction held 4 bases outside the gene matches. Here the CDR3 reads CASSLGGQGLYEQYF. The CDR3 bases are TGCGCCAGCAGCTTGGGGGGACAGGGCCTCTACGAGCAGTACTTC.

DNA for the CDR3: TGTGCCAGTCGAGACAGGGCAACTAATGAAAAACTGTTTTTT. This translates into CASRDRATNEKLFF. The rearrangement uses TRBV18 and TRBJ1-4; 7 nucleotides align to TRBD1. CDR1 and CDR2 (germline): KGHSH, LQKENI. The CDR3 spans 14 residues. The V gene end was trimmed by 9 bases and the J gene end by 0 bases; junction bases not matched to a gene: 4.

The rearrangement joins TRBV19 to TRBJ2-6, with 9 bases aligning to TRBD1. The CDR3 extends over 18 amino acids. The V gene's germline CDR1 is LNHDA and CDR2 SQIVND (reference sequence). The J segment lost 1 base and the V segment lost 7 bases, leaving 11 bases of the junction unmatched. CDR3 loop: CASTKGQGNPSGANVLTF. The CDR3 DNA sequence: TGTGCCAGTACTAAGGGACAGGGCAATCCTTCTGGGGCCAACGTCCTGACTTTC.

CDR3 coding DNA: TGTGCCAGCAGCCCCCGGCCTGGAAATGAAAAACTGTTTTTT. Residues: CASSPRPGNEKLFF. This chain joins TRBV7-9 and TRBJ1-4; the D is unclear. This CDR3 is 14 amino acids long. The V gene lost 5 bases and the J gene lost 5 bases, with 12 bases spanning the gap. Looked up from germline, CDR1 is SEHNR and CDR2 is FQNEAQ (reference sequence).

The gene calls are TRBV5-6 and TRBJ2-7; 9 bases agree with TRBD2. The CDR3 contains 15 residues. Germline trimming cut 0 bases from V and 3 bases from J; bases unmatched to any gene: 4. The germline gives CDR1 SGHDT, CDR2 YYEEEE. The CDR3: CASSLGIAGDYEQYF. Here the CDR3 DNA reads TGTGCCAGCAGCTTGGGCATAGCGGGAGACTACGAGCAGTACTTC. Based on the CDR3 plus reference TRBV5-6 and TRBJ2-7, the full variable domain is DAGVTQSPTHLIKTRGQQVTLRCSPKSGHDTVSWYQQALGQGPQFIFQYYEEEERQRGNFPDRFSGHQFPNYSSELNVNALLLGDSALYLCASSLGIAGDYEQYFGPGTRLTVT.

J is TRBJ2-5 and V is TRBV7-2; no clear D. Trimming pared 5 bases from V and 12 bases from J, leaving 16 bases between. This CDR3 contains 12 residues. Germline assignment: CDR1 SGHTA and CDR2 FQGNSA. The CDR3 loop is CASSPAGQEKYF. The CDR3 region has the DNA TGTGCCAGCAGCCCCGCCGGGCAGGAGAAGTACTTC.

The CDR3, as DNA: TGTGCCAGCAGCCCCCCCGGTCGTGGGCTAGCCCAAGAGACCCAGTACTTC. This encodes CASSPPGRGLAQETQYF. The V gene is TRBV9, the J gene TRBJ2-5, with a possible D match to TRBD2 (5 bases). V lost 4 bases and J lost 1, with 20 bases in between. Per the germline V gene, CDR1 is SGDLS and CDR2 is YYNGEE. The CDR3 is 17 residues long.

In nucleotides, the CDR3 is TGCAGCTCTAGGAACAGTTCCTATGGCTACACCTTC. It codes for CSSRNSSYGYTF. This chain links TRBV29-1 with TRBJ1-2; no reliable D call. CDR3 length equals 12 residues. Germline loops: CDR1 SQVTM, CDR2 ANQGSEA. V shed 8 bases and J shed 4 bases, with 14 bases lying between them. Combining the CDR3 with reference TRBV29-1 and TRBJ1-2 gives the whole variable domain SAVISQKPSRDICQRGTSLTIQCQVDSQVTMMFWYRQQPGQSLTLIATANQGSEATYESGFVIDKFPISRPNLTFSTLTVSNMSPEDSSIYLCSSRNSSYGYTFGSGTRLTVV.

The rearrangement links TRBV14 to TRBJ2-7; possible D gene TRBD1, 5 bases. Trimming shortened V by 5 bases and J by 2 bases, and 10 bases separated the two germline ends. CDR3 length: 13 residues. The V gene's germline CDR1 is SGHDN and CDR2 FVKESK. CDR3 protein: CASSFRVAYEQYF. In DNA form, the CDR3 reads TGTGCCAGCAGCTTCAGGGTGGCCTACGAGCAGTACTTC.

V is TRBV29-1 and J is TRBJ2-3; 9 bases map to TRBD2. V lost 7 bases, J lost 0 bases, and 5 bases stayed unmatched. CDR3 length: 14 residues. Germline CDR1 and CDR2: SQVTM and ANQGSEA. CDR3 sequence reads: CSAETSGSTDTQYF. CDR3 coding DNA: TGCAGCGCCGAAACTAGCGGGAGCACAGATACGCAGTATTTT.

The rearrangement uses TRBV19 and TRBJ2-1, with D perhaps matching TRBD1 (7 bases). This CDR3 is 19 amino acids long. From germline, CDR1 is LNHDA and CDR2 SQIVND (reference sequence). V lost 4 bases and J 7 bases, leaving 29 bases between the germline ends. The CDR3 spells CASSTVQGGGIYGENEQFF. In nucleotides, the CDR3 is TGTGCCAGTAGTACCGTCCAGGGGGGTGGGATCTATGGTGAGAATGAGCAGTTCTTC.

This chain connects TRBV6-4 to TRBJ2-1, with D possibly called TRBD1 or TRBD2 (5 bases each). The V and J ends lost 7 bases and 7 bases respectively, with 17 bases between them. The germline V gene has CDR1 MRHNA and CDR2 SNTAGT. This CDR3 has 14 amino acids. CDR3 loop: CASKIDEGRNEQFF. The CDR3 nucleotides are TGTGCCAGCAAAATTGATGAGGGACGGAATGAGCAGTTCTTC.

There are a few counts of this clone. The chain joins TRBV10-1 to TRBJ2-7; D perhaps matches TRBD2 (6 bases). Deletions cut 0 bases from V and 3 bases from J, with 9 bases between. This CDR3 is 14 amino acids long. Germline V CDR1 and CDR2: WNHNN, SYGVQD (reference sequence). CDR3 sequence reads: CASSESTSNYEQYF. For the CDR3, the DNA is TGCGCCAGCAGTGAGTCGACTAGTAACTACGAGCAGTACTTC.